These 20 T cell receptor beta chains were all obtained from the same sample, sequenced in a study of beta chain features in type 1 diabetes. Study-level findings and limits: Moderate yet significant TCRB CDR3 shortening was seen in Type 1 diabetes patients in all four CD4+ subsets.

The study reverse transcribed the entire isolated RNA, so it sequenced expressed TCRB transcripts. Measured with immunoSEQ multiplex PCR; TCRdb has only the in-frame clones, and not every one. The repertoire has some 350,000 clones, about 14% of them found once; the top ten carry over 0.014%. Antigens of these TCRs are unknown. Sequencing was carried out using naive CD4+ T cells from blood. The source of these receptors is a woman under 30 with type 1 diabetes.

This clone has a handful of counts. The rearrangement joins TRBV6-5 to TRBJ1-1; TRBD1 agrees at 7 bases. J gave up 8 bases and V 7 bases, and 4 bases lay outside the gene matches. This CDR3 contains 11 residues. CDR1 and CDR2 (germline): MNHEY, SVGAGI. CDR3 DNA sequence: TGTGCCAGCACCGACAGGGACGAAGCTTTCTTT. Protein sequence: CASTDRDEAFF.

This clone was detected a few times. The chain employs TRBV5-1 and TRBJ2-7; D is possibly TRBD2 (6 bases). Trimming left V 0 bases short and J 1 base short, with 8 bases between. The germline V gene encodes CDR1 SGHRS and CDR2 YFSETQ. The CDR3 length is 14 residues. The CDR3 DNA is TGCGCCAGCAGCTTGGTCGCGGGATCCTACGAGCAGTACTTC. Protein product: CASSLVAGSYEQYF. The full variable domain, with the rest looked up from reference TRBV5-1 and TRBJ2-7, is KAGVTQTPRYLIKTRGQQVTLSCSPISGHRSVSWYQQTPGQGLQFLFEYFSETQRNKGNFPGRFSGRQFSNSRSEMNVSTLELGDSALYLCASSLVAGSYEQYFGPGTRLTVT.

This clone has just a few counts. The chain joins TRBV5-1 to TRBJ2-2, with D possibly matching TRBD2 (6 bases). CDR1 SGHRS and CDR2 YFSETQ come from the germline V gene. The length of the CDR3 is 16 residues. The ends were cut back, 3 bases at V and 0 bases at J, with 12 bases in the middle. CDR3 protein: CASSWGDLANTGELFF. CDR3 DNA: TGCGCCAGCAGCTGGGGGGACCTCGCGAACACCGGGGAGCTGTTTTTT.

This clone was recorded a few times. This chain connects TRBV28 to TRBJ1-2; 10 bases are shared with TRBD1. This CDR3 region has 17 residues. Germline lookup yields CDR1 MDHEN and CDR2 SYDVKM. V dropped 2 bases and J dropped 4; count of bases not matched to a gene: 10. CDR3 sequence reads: CASSLLGGTGDIYGYTF. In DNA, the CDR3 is TGTGCCAGCAGTTTACTAGGTGGGACAGGGGATATCTATGGCTACACCTTC.

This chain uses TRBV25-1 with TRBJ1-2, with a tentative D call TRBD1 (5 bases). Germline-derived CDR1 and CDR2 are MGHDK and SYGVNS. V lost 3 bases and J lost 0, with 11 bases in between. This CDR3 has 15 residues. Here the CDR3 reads CASSDGGLANYGYTF. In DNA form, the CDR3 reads TGTGCCAGCAGTGATGGGGGACTTGCTAACTATGGCTACACCTTC.

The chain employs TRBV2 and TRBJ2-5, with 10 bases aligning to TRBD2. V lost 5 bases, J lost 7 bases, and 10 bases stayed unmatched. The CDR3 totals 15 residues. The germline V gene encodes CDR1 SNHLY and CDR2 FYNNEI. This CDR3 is CASSWTSGGRGTQYF. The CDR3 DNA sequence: TGTGCCAGCAGTTGGACTAGCGGCGGCAGGGGGACCCAGTACTTC. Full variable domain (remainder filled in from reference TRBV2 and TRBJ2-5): EPEVTQTPSHQVTQMGQEVILRCVPISNHLYFYWYRQILGQKVEFLVSFYNNEISEKSEIFDDQFSVERPDGSNFTLKIRSTKLEDSAMYFCASSWTSGGRGTQYFGPGTRLLVL.

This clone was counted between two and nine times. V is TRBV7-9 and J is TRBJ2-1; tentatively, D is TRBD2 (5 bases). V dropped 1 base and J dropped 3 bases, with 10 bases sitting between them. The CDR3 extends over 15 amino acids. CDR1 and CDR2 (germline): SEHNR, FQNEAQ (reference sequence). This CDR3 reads CASSLDGLHYNEQFF. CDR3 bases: TGTGCCAGCAGCTTAGACGGACTCCACTACAATGAGCAGTTCTTC.

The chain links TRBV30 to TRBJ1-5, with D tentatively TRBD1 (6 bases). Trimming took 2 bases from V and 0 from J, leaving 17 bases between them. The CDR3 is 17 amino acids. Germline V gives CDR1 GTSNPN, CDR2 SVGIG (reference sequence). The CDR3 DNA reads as TGTGCCTGGAGTCTGGGGGCCCCACTCTATAGCAATCAGCCCCAGCATTTT. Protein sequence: CAWSLGAPLYSNQPQHF.

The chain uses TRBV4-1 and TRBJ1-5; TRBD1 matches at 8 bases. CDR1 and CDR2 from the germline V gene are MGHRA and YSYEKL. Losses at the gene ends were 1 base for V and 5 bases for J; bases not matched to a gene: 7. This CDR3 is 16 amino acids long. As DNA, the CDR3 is TGCGCCAGCAGCCAAGTCCAGGGGGCTCCCGATCAGCCCCAGCATTTT. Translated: CASSQVQGAPDQPQHF.

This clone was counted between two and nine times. CDR3 DNA: TGCGCCAGCAGCTTGGAGGCGGGGGATACCTACAATGAGCAGTTCTTC. Its translation is CASSLEAGDTYNEQFF. V gene TRBV5-1 combines with J gene TRBJ2-1; 7 nucleotides match TRBD2. The CDR3 consists of 16 residues. Germline V lookup: CDR1 SGHRS, CDR2 YFSETQ. V gave up 0 bases and J gave up 2 bases; unmatched junction bases: 5.

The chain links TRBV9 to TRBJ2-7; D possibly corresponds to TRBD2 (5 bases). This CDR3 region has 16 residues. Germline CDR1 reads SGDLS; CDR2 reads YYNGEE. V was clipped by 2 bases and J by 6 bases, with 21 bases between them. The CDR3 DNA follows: TGTGCCAGCAGCGTCTCCCCTCTAGTCGAGGCGGGCGAGCAGTACTTC. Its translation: CASSVSPLVEAGEQYF.

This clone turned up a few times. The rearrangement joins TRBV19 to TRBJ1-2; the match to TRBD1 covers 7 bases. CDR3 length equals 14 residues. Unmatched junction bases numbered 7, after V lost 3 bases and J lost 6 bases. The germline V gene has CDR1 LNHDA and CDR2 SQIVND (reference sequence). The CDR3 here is CASSIGGGSHGYTF. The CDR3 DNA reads TGTGCCAGTAGTATCGGAGGGGGCAGCCATGGCTACACCTTC.

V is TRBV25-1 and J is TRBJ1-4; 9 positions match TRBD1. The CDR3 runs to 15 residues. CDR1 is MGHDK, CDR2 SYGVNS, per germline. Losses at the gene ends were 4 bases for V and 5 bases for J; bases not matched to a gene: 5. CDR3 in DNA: TGTGCCAGCAGTGTACAGGGGGCAGGGAATGAAAAACTGTTTTTT. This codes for CASSVQGAGNEKLFF.

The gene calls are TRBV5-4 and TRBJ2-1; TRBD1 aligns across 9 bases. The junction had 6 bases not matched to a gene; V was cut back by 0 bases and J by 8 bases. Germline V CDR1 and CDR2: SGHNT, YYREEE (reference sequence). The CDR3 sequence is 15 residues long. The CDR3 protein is CASSLVDRGGYEQFF. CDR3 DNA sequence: TGTGCCAGCAGCTTGGTGGACAGGGGAGGGTATGAGCAGTTCTTC.

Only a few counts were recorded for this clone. The CDR3 is CASSQSEASGRETQYF. CDR3 coding DNA: TGTGCCAGCAGCCAAAGTGAGGCTAGCGGGAGGGAGACCCAGTACTTC. J is TRBJ2-5 and V is TRBV5-4; 11 bases line up with TRBD2. Germline V lookup: CDR1 SGHNT, CDR2 YYREEE (reference sequence). CDR3 length: 16 residues. Germline trimming cut 4 bases from V and 5 bases from J; bases unmatched to any gene: 10.

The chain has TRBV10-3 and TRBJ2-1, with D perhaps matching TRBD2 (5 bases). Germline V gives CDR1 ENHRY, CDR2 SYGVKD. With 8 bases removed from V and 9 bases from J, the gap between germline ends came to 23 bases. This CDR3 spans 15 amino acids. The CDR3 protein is CAIRVATDSSREQFF. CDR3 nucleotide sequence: TGTGCCATCCGAGTGGCAACGGACTCCTCACGTGAGCAGTTCTTC.

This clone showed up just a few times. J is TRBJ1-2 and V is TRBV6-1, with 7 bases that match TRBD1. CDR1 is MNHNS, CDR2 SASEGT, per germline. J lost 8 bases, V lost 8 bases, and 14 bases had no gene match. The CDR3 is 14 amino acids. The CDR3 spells CASLGQVPLSGYTF. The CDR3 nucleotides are TGTGCCAGCCTTGGACAGGTCCCTTTGTCGGGCTACACCTTC.

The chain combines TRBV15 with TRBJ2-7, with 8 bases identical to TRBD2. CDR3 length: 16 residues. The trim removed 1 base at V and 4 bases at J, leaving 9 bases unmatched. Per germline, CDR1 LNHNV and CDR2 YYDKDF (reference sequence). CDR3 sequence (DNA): TGTGCCACCAGCAGAGTGGCTAGCGGGTATGGGTACGAGCAGTACGTC. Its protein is CATSRVASGYGYEQYV.

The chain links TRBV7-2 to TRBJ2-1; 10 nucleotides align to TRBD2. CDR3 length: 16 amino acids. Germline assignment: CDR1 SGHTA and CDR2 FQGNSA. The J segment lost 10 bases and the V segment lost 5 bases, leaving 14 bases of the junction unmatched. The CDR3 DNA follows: TGTGCCAGCAGCCCAAGGGGACTAGCGTTCGGAGGGGAGCAGTTCTTC. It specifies CASSPRGLAFGGEQFF.

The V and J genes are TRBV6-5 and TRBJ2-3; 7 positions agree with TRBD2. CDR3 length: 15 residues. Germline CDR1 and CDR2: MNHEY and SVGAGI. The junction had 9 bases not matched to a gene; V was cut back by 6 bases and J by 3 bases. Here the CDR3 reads CASSQGEGGTDTQYF. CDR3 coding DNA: TGTGCCAGCAGCCAAGGGGAGGGCGGGACAGATACGCAGTATTTT.